This T cell receptor beta chain comes out of a study of long-term antiretroviral therapy in people with HIV. Overall study findings and caveats: Controls had broader CDR3 length ranges than HIV repertoires did.

The CDR3 is 14 residues long. Germline loops: CDR1 SGHAT, CDR2 FQNNGV. The J segment lost 4 bases and the V segment lost 5 bases, leaving 5 bases of the junction unmatched. Each participant with HIV received care in the United States. On this clone itself: Its matching antigen is unknown.

Sequencing used immunoSEQ v3.0 at survey level. Sequencing efforts were directed toward about 35,000-50,000 T-cell genomes per sample. Assay used: immunoSEQ multiplex PCR; TCRdb lists only in-frame clones, some missing. The table shows tens of thousands of clones, with approximately 86% occurring only once. The clonotype was recovered from a young woman with HIV. The input for sequencing was unsorted PBMCs, taken just before starting antiretroviral therapy. The rearrangement links TRBV11-2 to TRBJ2-1; 7 bases agree with TRBD2. The CDR3 is CASSRSGVYNEQFF. CDR3 DNA sequence: TGTGCCAGCAGCCGAAGCGGGGTTTACAATGAGCAGTTCTTC.